This TCR beta chain was sequenced in a study of T-cell memory formation after mild COVID-19. The TCR alpha and TCR beta cDNA libraries, bearing sample barcodes and UMIs, were generated by 5'RACE using constant-segment primers. TCRdb redid the calling of the 5' RACE reads with MiXCR, one entry per CDR3 protein. Of a few hundred thousand distinct CDR3 sequences listed, less than 25% were seen once; the top ten hold 20% to 25%. The CDR3 sequence is 15 residues long. The ends were cut back, 2 bases at V and 2 bases at J, with 11 bases in the middle. The sample holds a few counts of this clonotype. The source of this sequence is a man younger than 30 who had mild COVID-19 (a few samples of this study predate the infection). Cell type and time point are not known. The sequencing sample was made of PBMCs or a T cell subset sorted from them (not recorded which). V usage is TRBV12-3 or TRBV12-4 and J usage is TRBJ2-3; D may be TRBD2 (6 bases). CDR3 DNA sequence: TGTGCCAGCAGTTTACTCGGCGGGGTCACAGATACGCAGTATTTT. It codes for CASSLLGGVTDTQYF.